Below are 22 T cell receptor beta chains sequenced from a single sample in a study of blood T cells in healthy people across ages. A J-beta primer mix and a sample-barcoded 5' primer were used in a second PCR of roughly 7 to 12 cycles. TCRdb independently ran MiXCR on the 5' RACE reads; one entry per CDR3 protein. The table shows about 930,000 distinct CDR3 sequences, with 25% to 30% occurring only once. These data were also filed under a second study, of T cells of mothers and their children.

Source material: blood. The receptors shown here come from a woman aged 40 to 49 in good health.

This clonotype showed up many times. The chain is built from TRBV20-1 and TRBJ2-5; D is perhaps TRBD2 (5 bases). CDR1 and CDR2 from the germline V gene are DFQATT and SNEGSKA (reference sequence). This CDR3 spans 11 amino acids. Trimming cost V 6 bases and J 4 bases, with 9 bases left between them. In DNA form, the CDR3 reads TGCAGTGCAAGGGAGCGAGAGACCCAGTACTTC. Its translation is CSARERETQYF.

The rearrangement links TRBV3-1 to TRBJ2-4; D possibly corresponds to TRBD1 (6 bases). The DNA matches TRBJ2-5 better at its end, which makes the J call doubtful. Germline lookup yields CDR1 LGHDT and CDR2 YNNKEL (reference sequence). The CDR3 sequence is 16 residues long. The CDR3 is CASSQDPGVWQETQYF. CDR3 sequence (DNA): TGTGCCAGCAGCCAAGATCCAGGGGTCTGGCAAGAGACCCAGTACTTC.

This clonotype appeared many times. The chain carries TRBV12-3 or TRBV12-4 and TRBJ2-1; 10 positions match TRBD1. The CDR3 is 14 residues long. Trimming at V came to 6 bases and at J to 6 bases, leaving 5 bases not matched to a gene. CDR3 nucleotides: TGTGCCAGCAGGCGACAGGGGGCGCCCAATGAGCAGTTCTTC. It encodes CASRRQGAPNEQFF.

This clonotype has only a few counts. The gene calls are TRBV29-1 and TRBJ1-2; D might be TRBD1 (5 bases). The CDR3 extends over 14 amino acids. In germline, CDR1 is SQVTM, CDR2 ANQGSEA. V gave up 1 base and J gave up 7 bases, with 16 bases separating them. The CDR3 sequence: CSVEGERFQGGYTF. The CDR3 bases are TGCAGCGTTGAAGGTGAAAGGTTTCAGGGTGGCTACACCTTC.

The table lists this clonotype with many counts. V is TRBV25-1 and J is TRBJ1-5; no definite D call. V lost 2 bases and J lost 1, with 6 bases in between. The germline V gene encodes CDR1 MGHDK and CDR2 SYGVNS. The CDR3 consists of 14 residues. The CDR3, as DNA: TGTGCCAGCAGTGAAGGGAAGAGCAATCAGCCCCAGCATTTT. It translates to CASSEGKSNQPQHF.

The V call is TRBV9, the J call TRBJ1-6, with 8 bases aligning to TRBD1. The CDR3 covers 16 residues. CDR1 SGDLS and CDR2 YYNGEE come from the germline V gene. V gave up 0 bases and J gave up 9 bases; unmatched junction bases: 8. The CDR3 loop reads CASSVEKGTGRSPLHF. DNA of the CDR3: TGTGCCAGCAGCGTAGAGAAAGGGACAGGCCGTTCACCCCTCCACTTT.

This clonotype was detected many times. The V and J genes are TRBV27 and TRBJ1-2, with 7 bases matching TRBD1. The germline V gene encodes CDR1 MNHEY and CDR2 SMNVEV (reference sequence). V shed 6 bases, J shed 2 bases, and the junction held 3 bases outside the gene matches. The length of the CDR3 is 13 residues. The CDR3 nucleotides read TGTGCCAGCAGACCAGGGGGGAACTATGGCTACACCTTC. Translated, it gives CASRPGGNYGYTF.

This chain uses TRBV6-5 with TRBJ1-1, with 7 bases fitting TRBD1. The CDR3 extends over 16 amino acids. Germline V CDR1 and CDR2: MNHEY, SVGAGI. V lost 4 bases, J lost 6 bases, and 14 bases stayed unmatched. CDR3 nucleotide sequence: TGTGCCAGCAGTTTGACAGGGAGCGGCTTGGTGGCTGAAGCTTTCTTT. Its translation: CASSLTGSGLVAEAFF.

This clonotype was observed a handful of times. The CDR3 region is CASSFMKEQYF. The CDR3 DNA reads TGTGCCAGCAGTTTTATGAAGGAGCAGTACTTC. The rearrangement links TRBV28 to TRBJ2-5, with D uncertain. This CDR3 spans 11 amino acids. Germline lookup yields CDR1 MDHEN and CDR2 SYDVKM. With 3 bases removed from V and 11 bases from J, the gap between germline ends came to 10 bases.

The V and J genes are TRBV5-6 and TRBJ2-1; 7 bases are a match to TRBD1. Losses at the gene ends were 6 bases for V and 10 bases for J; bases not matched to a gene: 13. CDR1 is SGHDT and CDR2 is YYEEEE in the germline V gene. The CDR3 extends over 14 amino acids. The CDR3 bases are TGTGCCAGCACCCGAAGGGGGCCAGGCTGGGAGCAGTTCTTC. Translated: CASTRRGPGWEQFF.

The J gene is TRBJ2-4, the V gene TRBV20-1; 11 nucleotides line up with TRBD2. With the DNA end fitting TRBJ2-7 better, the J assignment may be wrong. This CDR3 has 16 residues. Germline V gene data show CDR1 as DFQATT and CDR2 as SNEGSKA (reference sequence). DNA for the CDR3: TGCAGTGCTAGAGGGCCTAGCGGGGGGTCGATCTACGAGCAGTACTTC. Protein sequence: CSARGPSGGSIYEQYF.

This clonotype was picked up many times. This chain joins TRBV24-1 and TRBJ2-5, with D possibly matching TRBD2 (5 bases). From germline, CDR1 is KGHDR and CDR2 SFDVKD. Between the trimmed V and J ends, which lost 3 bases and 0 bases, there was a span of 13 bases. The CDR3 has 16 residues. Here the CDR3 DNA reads TGTGCCACCAGTGATGGGAAGCGGCCTGACCAAGAGACCCAGTACTTC. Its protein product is CATSDGKRPDQETQYF.

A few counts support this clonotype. The CDR3 sequence: CASSPRQGLSGYTF. For the CDR3, the DNA is TGTGCCAGCAGCCCGCGACAGGGTCTAAGCGGCTACACCTTC. The chain employs TRBV9 and TRBJ1-2; TRBD1 matches at 7 bases. The CDR3 runs 14 residues. Germline trimming cut 4 bases from V and 8 bases from J; bases unmatched to any gene: 11. The germline gives CDR1 SGDLS, CDR2 YYNGEE.

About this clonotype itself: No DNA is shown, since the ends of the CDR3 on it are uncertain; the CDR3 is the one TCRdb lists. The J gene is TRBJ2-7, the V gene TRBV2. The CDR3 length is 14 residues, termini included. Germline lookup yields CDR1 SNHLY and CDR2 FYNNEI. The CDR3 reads CASILATVTYEQYF.

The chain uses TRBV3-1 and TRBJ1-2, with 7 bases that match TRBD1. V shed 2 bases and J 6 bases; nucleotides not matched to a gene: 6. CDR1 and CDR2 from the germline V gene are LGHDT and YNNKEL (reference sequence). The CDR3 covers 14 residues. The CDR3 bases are TGTGCCAGCAGCCAATTTGCAGGGGGAGATGGCTACACCTTC. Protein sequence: CASSQFAGGDGYTF.

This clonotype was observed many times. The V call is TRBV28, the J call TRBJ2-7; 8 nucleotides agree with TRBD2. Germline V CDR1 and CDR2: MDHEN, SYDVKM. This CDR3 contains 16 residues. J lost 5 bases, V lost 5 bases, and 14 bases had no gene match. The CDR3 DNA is TGTGCCAGCAGTGACAGTTCGGGGGGGGGAGGGCACGAGCAGTACTTC. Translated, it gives CASSDSSGGGGHEQYF.

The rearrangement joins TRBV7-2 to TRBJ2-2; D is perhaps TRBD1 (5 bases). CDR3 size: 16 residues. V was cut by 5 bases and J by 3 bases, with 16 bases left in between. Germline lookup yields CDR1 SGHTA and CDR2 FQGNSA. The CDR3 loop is CASSVHRGPDTGELFF. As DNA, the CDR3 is TGTGCCAGCAGCGTCCATAGGGGTCCTGACACCGGGGAGCTGTTTTTT. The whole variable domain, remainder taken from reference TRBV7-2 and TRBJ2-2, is GAGVSQSPSNKVTEKGKDVELRCDPISGHTALYWYRQSLGQGLEFLIYFQGNSAPDKSGLPSDRFSAERTGGSVSTLTIQRTQQEDSAVYLCASSVHRGPDTGELFFGEGSRLTVL.

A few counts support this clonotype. CDR3 sequence: CASSLTPGGTKKTQYF. The CDR3 region has the DNA TGTGCCAGCAGCCTAACGCCAGGGGGTACCAAGAAAACCCAGTACTTC. The V call is TRBV14, the J call TRBJ2-4; 7 nucleotides match TRBD1. The J segment lost 13 bases and the V segment lost 4 bases, leaving 19 bases of the junction unmatched. CDR1 SGHDN and CDR2 FVKESK come from the germline V gene. This CDR3 comprises 16 residues.

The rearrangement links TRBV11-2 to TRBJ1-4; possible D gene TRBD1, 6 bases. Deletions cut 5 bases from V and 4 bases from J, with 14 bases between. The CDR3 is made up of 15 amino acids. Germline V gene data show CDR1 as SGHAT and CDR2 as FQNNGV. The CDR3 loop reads CASSQDGGHNEKLFF. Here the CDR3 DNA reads TGTGCCAGCAGCCAGGACGGGGGACATAATGAAAAACTGTTTTTT.

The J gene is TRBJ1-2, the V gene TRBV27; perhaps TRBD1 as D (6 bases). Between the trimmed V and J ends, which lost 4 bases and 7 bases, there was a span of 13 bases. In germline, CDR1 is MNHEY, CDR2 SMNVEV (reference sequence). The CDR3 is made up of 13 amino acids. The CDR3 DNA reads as TGTGCCAGCAGTTCTTCCGTCAGGGGTGGCTACACCTTC. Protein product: CASSSSVRGGYTF.

The CDR3, as DNA: TGTGCCAGCAGCTTCTTGGGACCCCGGCCCCTCTATGGCTACACCTTC. Encoded protein: CASSFLGPRPLYGYTF. V is TRBV7-2 and J is TRBJ1-2; possibly TRBD1 for D (5 bases). With 3 bases removed from V and 4 bases from J, the gap between germline ends came to 18 bases. This CDR3 has 16 residues. Germline lookup yields CDR1 SGHTA and CDR2 FQGNSA.

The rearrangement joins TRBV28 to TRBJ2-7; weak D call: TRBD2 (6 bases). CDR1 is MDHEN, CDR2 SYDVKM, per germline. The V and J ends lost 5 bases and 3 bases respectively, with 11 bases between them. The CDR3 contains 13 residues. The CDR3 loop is CASSHYGGYEQYF. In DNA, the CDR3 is TGTGCCAGCAGTCACTACGGGGGCTACGAGCAGTACTTC.